The clone carrying this T cell receptor (beta chain) has only a few counts. Its antigen is unidentified. These data originate in a study of blood T cells in healthy people across ages. Study results and limitations: Naive CD4+ cells and diversity were both higher in long-lived donors than in aged donors.

A J-beta primer mix and a sample-barcoded 5' primer were used in a second PCR of roughly 6 to 12 cycles. TCRdb re-analysed the 5' RACE reads in MiXCR, keeping a single row per CDR3 protein. The sample lists around 1,000,000 distinct CDR3 sequences, around 27% seen once, with about 0.8% in the top ten. These data were also filed under a second study, of T cells of mothers and their children. This second report adds: Samples were provided by three healthy Caucasian mothers and their six children.

Material: blood. This receptor was obtained from a girl aged 2 to 10 in good health.

The DNA of the CDR3 is TGCGCCAGCAGCCAACCCGACAGGGGAAGGAATGAGCAGTTCTTC. Translating gives CASSQPDRGRNEQFF. This rearrangement joins TRBV4-3 to TRBJ2-1; 8 bases agree with TRBD1. CDR3 size: 15 residues. The V and J ends lost 2 bases and 7 bases, in that order; junction bases with no gene match: 7. Germline V gives CDR1 LGHNA, CDR2 YSLEER.